This T cell receptor beta chain came from a study of blood T cell repertoires in COVID-19. Study-level information: Sample material is recorded as cDNA or gDNA derived from T cells, B-cell-depleted T cells, or PBMCs.

The CDR3 is 13 amino acids. V shed 2 bases and J 7 bases; nucleotides not matched to a gene: 2. Germline V gene lookup returns CDR1 SGHRS and CDR2 YFSETQ. Clones were read by immunoSEQ multiplex PCR, and TCRdb kept only the in-frame ones, dropping some. The sample holds 35,000 to 40,000 clones, 80% to 90% seen once. This sequence joins TRBV5-1 and TRBJ2-2, with TRBD1 matching over 7 bases. The sequencing sample was made of peripheral blood. This clonotype was obtained from a human donor in a cohort sampled during active COVID-19. This CDR3 reads CASSLQGNGELFF. CDR3 coding DNA: TGCGCCAGCAGCTTACAGGGGAACGGGGAGCTGTTTTTT.